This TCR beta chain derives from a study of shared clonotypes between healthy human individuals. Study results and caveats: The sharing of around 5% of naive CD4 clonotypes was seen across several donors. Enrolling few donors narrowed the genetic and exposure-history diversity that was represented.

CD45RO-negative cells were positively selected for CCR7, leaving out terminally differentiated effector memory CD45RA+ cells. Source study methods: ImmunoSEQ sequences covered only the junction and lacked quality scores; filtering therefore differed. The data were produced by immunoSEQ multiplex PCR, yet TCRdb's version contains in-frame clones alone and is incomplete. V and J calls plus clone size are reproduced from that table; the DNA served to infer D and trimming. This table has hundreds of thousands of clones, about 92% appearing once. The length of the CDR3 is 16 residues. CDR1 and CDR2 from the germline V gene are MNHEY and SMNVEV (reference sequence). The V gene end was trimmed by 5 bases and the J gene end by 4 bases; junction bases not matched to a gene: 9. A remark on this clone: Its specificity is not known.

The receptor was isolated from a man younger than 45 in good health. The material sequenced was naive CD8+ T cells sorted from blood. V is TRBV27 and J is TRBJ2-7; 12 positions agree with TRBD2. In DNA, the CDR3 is TGTGCCAGCAGTCTCCTAGCGGGAGGGCTTGGTTACGAGCAGTACTTC. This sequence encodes CASSLLAGGLGYEQYF.